This T cell receptor beta chain was sequenced in a study of blood T cells in healthy people across ages (dated by TCRdb to about 2015). For the study in its entirety: In model experiments, template switching captured about one uniquely barcoded TCR beta cDNA molecule for every two T cells. Four age groups were formed from the donors: young (average 16 years), middle-aged (approximately 40), aged (over 55) and long-lived (more than 75). To track age-related changes in TCR beta repertoire diversity, the study relied on deep sequencing normalized with unique cDNA molecular identifiers. Donors of different ages were randomly distributed across sequencing lanes to avoid experimental bias. For two donors (one aged 18 to 29 and one aged 80 or older), the study analyzed two additional independent replicas of 1 million unique cDNA reads from the same blood draw. Study-level results and caveats: Estimates of total diversity from one million sequenced T cells were regarded as lower bounds and underestimates. Observed TCR beta diversity per million T cells fell roughly linearly with age, and a significant reduction was already apparent by age approximately 41. The percentage of naive T cells measured by flow cytometry correlated strongly with observed TCR beta diversity. Compared with the aged group, more naive CD4+ T cells, fewer expanded clones and increased TCR diversity were shown by the long-lived group, suggesting age selection. Donor CMV infection status was unknown, potentially confounding age-related changes in expanded clonotypes. Bulk unsorted PBMC profiling prevented conclusive comparison of naive and antigen-experienced compartments.

Remarks on this clonotype: The target of this receptor is not known. Base qualities are not provided; no much larger clone lies one nucleotide away.

Donors were 39 systemically healthy Caucasian individuals from Russia aged roughly 6 to 90 years. Ten milliliters of peripheral blood were collected from each donor into EDTA-treated Vacutainer tubes. Ficoll-Paque density-gradient centrifugation was used to isolate PBMCs, with at least 7 million per sample. Trizol reagent was used to extract total RNA from PBMCs, with at least 6 micrograms per sample. The percentages of naive CD45RAhigh/CD27high T cells were determined by flow cytometry on a PBMC aliquot from every donor. The protocol used for the library was 5' RACE. A second PCR of about 6 to 11 cycles was run with a J-beta primer mix and a sample-barcoded 5' primer. A template-switch 5' adaptor carrying 12 random nucleotides introduced a unique molecular identifier onto each TCR beta cDNA molecule. Each sample yielded at least 3 million CDR3-containing paired-end reads. First-strand cDNA synthesis was performed from all RNA using the Mint cDNA synthesis kit, with priming by a TRBC-specific oligonucleotide. Following uracil-DNA glycosylase treatment, a first 18-cycle PCR with universal primers M1SS and BC2_uni_R was performed on all cDNA. The authors processed their data as follows. Normalization of each sample was performed by random selection of 1 million high-quality reads, each carrying a distinct molecular identifier. Reads with shared molecular identifiers were discarded instead of being binned into consensus sequences. MiTCR, run with a Q25 quality threshold and the strictest error-elimination algorithm, handled CDR3 identification, clonotype clustering and error correction. A nonparametric unseen species model using Euler transformation provided a lower-bound estimate of total TCR beta diversity. In-frame beta chains were kept once TCRdb had trimmed the public reads at Q25 with fastp and called clones with MiXCR. Every distinct CDR3 protein forms one entry, paired with its most common genes and DNA. The V and J calls were determined by TCRdb, not by the authors. In this sample the table shows fewer than 2 million distinct CDR3 sequences, about two fifths of which occur a single time. The leading ten clones occupy under 25% of the sample.

Taken from cysteine to phenylalanine, the CDR3 has 15 residues. The kept DNA is CDR3 alone, 45 bases in frame from the first base. For CDR1 and CDR2, the germline V gene lists SGHTA and FQGNSA. Trimming removed 2 bases from V and 4 bases from J, leaving 12 bases between the germline ends. The V and J segments used are TRBV7-2 and TRBJ1-5; the D segment cannot be called with confidence. The clonotype was recovered from a human donor in good health. Sequencing input: blood. The sequenced DNA is TGTGCCAGCAGCTTAAGAAACAGCCCAAATCAGCCCCAGCATTTT. Protein translation: CASSLRNSPNQPQHF.